The sequence of this T cell receptor (beta chain) was determined in a study of blood T cells in healthy people across ages. Through a sample-barcoded 5' primer and a J-beta primer mix, a second PCR was run for roughly 6 to 12 cycles. Tagging of each cDNA molecule was performed by a template-switch adaptor with 12 random nucleotides. MiXCR was run by TCRdb on the 5' RACE reads, yielding one entry per CDR3 protein. Of about 1.7 million distinct CDR3 sequences listed, roughly 30% were seen once; the top ten hold about 7.7%. A minimum of 5 micrograms of total RNA was extracted per sample. This TCR came from a woman aged 30 to 39 in good health. The sample comprised blood.

CDR3 sequence reads: CASSLVGPGSLGEQYF. DNA for the CDR3: TGCGCCAGCAGCTTGGTAGGTCCAGGGAGCCTGGGGGAGCAGTACTTC. This chain joins TRBV5-1 and TRBJ2-7; TRBD1 or TRBD2 may be the D gene (5 bases each). V lost 0 bases, J lost 7 bases, and 20 bases lay in between. This CDR3 has 16 residues. CDR1 is SGHRS and CDR2 is YFSETQ in the germline V gene.